The clone carrying this TCR beta chain occurred many times. The J segment lost 3 bases and the V segment lost 7 bases, leaving 1 base of the junction unmatched. Germline-derived CDR1 and CDR2 are SGHRS and YFSETQ. There are 13 residues in the CDR3. TRAV- and TRBV-specific primers, spanning alpha and beta chains, primed first-strand cDNA. Both a constant-region primer and a V-primer adapter served to amplify TCRs across roughly 20 PCR cycles. TCRdb redid the calling of the reads with MiXCR, one entry per CDR3 protein. Of tens of thousands of distinct CDR3 sequences listed, around 17% are singletons. The sample is drawn from a study of low-dose radiotherapy and immunotherapy resistance in tumors. On the study more broadly: At a dose of 200 mg/m2, intravenous cyclophosphamide was given every two weeks, one day before radiation and immunotherapy.

Time point reported: before trial treatment. Qualifying patients carried advanced solid tumors devoid of tumor-infiltrating lymphocytes. This material consisted of PBMCs, taken before treatment. The chain is built from TRBV5-1 and TRBJ2-2; TRBD1 matches at 9 bases. The receptor's source is a male donor with prostate cancer. The DNA of the CDR3 is TGCGCCAGCTGGACAGGGGACACCGGGGAGCTGTTTTTT. Its translation: CASWTGDTGELFF.